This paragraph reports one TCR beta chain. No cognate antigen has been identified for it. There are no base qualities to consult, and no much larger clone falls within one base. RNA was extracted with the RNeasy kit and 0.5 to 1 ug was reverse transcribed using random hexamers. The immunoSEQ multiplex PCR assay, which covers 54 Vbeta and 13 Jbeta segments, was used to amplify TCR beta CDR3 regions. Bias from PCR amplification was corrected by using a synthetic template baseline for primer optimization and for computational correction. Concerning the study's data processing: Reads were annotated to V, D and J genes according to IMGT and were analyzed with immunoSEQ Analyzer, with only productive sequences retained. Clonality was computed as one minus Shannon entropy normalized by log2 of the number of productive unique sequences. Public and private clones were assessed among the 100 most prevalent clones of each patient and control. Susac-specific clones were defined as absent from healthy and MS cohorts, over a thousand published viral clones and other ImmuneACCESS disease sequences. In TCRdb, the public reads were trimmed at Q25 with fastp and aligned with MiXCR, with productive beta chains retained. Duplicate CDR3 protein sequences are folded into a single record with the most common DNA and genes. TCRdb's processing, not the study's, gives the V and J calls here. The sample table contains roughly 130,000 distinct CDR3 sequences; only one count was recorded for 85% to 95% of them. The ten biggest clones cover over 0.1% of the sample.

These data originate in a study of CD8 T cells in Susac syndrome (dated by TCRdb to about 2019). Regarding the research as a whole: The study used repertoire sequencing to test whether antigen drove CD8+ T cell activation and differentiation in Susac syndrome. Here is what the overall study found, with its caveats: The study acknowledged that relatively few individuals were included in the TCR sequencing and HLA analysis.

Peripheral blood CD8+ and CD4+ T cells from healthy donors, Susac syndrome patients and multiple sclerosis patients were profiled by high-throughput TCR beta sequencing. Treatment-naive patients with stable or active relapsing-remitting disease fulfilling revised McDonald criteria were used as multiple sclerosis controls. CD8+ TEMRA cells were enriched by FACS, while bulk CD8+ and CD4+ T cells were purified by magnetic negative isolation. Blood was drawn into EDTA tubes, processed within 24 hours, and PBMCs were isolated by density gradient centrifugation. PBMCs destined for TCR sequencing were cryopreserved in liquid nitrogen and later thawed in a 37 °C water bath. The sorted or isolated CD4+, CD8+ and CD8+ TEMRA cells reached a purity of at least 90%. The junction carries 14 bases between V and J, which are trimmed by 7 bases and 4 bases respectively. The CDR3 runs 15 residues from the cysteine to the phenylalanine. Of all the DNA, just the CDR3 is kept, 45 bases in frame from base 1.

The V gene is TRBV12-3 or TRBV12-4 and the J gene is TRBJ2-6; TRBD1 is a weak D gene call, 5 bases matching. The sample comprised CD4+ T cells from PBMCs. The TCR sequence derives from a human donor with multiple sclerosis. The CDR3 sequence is CASINQGSGANVLTF. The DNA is TGTGCCAGCATCAACCAGGGTTCGGGGGCCAACGTCCTGACTTTC.